The 10 T cell receptor beta chains below come from one sample, sequenced in a study of OX40 agonist ivuxolimab in advanced cancers. The protocol was immunoSEQ multiplex PCR, while the TCRdb copy is restricted to in-frame clones and leaves out a portion. The table records about 18,000 clones, around three quarters of them present only once. The material sequenced was CD4+ or CD8+ T cells sorted from blood, taken in a trial of the OX40 agonist ivuxolimab. The receptors come from an adult with an advanced solid tumor such as melanoma, head and neck, liver or kidney cancer.

The chain combines TRBV4-1 with TRBJ2-5, with a possible D match to TRBD2 (7 bases). Germline values: CDR1 MGHRA, CDR2 YSYEKL. The CDR3 sequence is 16 residues long. Deletions cut 4 bases from V and 7 bases from J, with 22 bases between. The CDR3 region is CASSPRGSGGLVTQYF. The CDR3 nucleotides are TGCGCCAGCAGCCCCAGAGGGTCCGGGGGGCTTGTGACCCAGTACTTC.

The V gene is TRBV28, the J gene TRBJ1-6; possibly TRBD1 for D (5 bases). Looked up from germline, CDR1 is MDHEN and CDR2 is SYDVKM. V was pared by 5 bases and J by 13 bases, with 12 bases between. The CDR3 contains 12 residues. This CDR3 is CASSGQRGPLHF. Written as DNA, the CDR3 is TGTGCCAGCAGTGGCCAGCGGGGGCCCCTCCACTTT.

This clone came up a few times. V and J are TRBV5-1 and TRBJ1-1, with D possibly matching TRBD1 (5 bases). V shed 1 base and J shed 7 bases, with 11 bases lying between them. The CDR3 runs to 13 residues. Germline V lookup: CDR1 SGHRS, CDR2 YFSETQ. The CDR3 sequence: CASSLIGGDEAFF. The DNA of the CDR3 is TGCGCCAGCAGCTTGATTGGAGGGGATGAAGCTTTCTTT.

The chain uses TRBV5-8 and TRBJ1-5; no firm D call. V lost 4 bases, J lost 2 bases, and 10 bases lay in between. CDR1 and CDR2 from the germline V gene are SGHTS and YDEGEE. The CDR3 sequence is 14 residues long. As DNA, the CDR3 is TGTGCCAGCAGCAAACGGGAGGGCAATCAGCCCCAGCATTTT. As protein: CASSKREGNQPQHF.

The CDR3 here is CASSSDPYEQYF. Written as DNA, the CDR3 is TGCGCCAGCAGCTCGGACCCCTACGAGCAGTACTTC. V usage is TRBV5-1 and J usage is TRBJ2-7; D remains unclear. The germline V gene has CDR1 SGHRS and CDR2 YFSETQ. The ends were cut back, 3 bases at V and 2 bases at J, with 6 bases in the middle. The length of the CDR3 is 12 residues.

The chain links TRBV11-3 to TRBJ2-7; the match to TRBD1 covers 11 bases. The germline V gene encodes CDR1 SGHNT and CDR2 YENEEA. The trim removed 4 bases at V and 2 bases at J, leaving 1 base unmatched. This CDR3 comprises 14 residues. The CDR3 sequence: CASSWDRGTYEQYF. The DNA for the CDR3 is TGTGCCAGCAGCTGGGACAGGGGGACCTACGAGCAGTACTTC.

V is TRBV11-3 and J is TRBJ2-7, with no clear D. CDR1 is SGHNT and CDR2 is YENEEA in the germline V gene. V lost 3 bases and J 0 bases, leaving 12 bases between the germline ends. The CDR3 sequence is 15 residues long. CDR3 protein: CASSLWYGDSYEQYF. As DNA, the CDR3 is TGTGCCAGCAGCTTGTGGTATGGGGACTCCTACGAGCAGTACTTC.

In its sample, this clone is medium-sized. The chain has TRBV19 and TRBJ2-6, with a weak D call TRBD2 (6 bases). The CDR3 runs to 16 residues. Between the trimmed V and J ends, which lost 4 bases and 2 bases, there was a span of 12 bases. Germline CDR1 and CDR2: LNHDA and SQIVND (reference sequence). In nucleotides, the CDR3 is TGTGCCAGTAGTACAAGGAGGGCGCCTGGGGCCAACGTCCTGACTTTC. Protein: CASSTRRAPGANVLTF.

The V and J genes are TRBV28 and TRBJ2-7, with D unclear. Trimming removed 5 bases from V and 0 bases from J, with 17 bases in between. Germline CDR1 is MDHEN and CDR2 is SYDVKM. The CDR3 consists of 16 residues. CDR3 nucleotide sequence: TGTGCCAGCAGTACTCTGACACTCCCTAGCTCCTACGAGCAGTACTTC. This sequence encodes CASSTLTLPSSYEQYF. The complete variable domain, with remaining parts taken from reference TRBV28 and TRBJ2-7, reads DVKVTQSSRYLVKRTGEKVFLECVQDMDHENMFWYRQDPGLGLRLIYFSYDVKMKEKGDIPEGYSVSREKKERFSLILESASTNQTSMYLCASSTLTLPSSYEQYFGPGTRLTVT.

The chain recombines TRBV28 with TRBJ1-5, with D perhaps TRBD1 (5 bases). Germline assignment: CDR1 MDHEN and CDR2 SYDVKM. The CDR3 covers 17 residues. Trimming removed 3 bases from V and 2 bases from J, with 17 bases in between. CDR3 loop: CASSLGPGPVGNQPQHF. In nucleotides, the CDR3 is TGTGCCAGCAGTTTGGGTCCGGGGCCAGTCGGCAATCAGCCCCAGCATTTT.